The rows below give T cell receptor beta chains drawn from one sample of a study of Ad26.COV2.S vaccination and SARS-CoV-2 variants. The protocol was immunoSEQ multiplex PCR, while the TCRdb copy is restricted to in-frame clones and leaves out a portion. The data hold 300,000 to 350,000 clones, with around four fifths observed a single time. The sample here was peripheral blood, taken in a trial of Ad26.COV2.S vaccine versus placebo. The receptor source for this set is a person between 18 and 65 years old who received the Ad26.COV2.S COVID-19 vaccine or a placebo. Both conserved end residues are trimmed from each CDR3.

v_gene: TRBV3-1/TRBV3-2; len: 16; j_gene: TRBJ2-2; CDR3aa: ASSLRLAGGPNTGELF
v_gene: TRBV5-1; len: 12; j_gene: TRBJ2-7; CDR3aa: ASSLAWLAGEQY
v_gene: TRBV10-3; len: 10; j_gene: TRBJ1-2; CDR3aa: ASEGANYGYT
v_gene: TRBV12-3/TRBV12-4; len: 10; j_gene: TRBJ1-2; CDR3aa: ASSRVTYGYT
v_gene: TRBV10-3; len: 14; j_gene: TRBJ2-2; CDR3aa: AISESRARNTGELF
v_gene: TRBV3-1/TRBV3-2; len: 12; j_gene: TRBJ2-7; CDR3aa: ASSQTVFSYEQY
v_gene: TRBV30; len: 11; j_gene: TRBJ1-5; CDR3aa: AWSVKGNQPQH
v_gene: TRBV28; len: 14; j_gene: TRBJ1-5; CDR3aa: ASSFLRLAGNQPQH
v_gene: TRBV6-5; len: 11; j_gene: TRBJ1-1; CDR3aa: ASRLQGQTEAF
v_gene: TRBV2; len: 13; j_gene: TRBJ1-2; CDR3aa: ASSEADRTIYGYT
v_gene: TRBV9; len: 12; j_gene: TRBJ2-7; CDR3aa: ASSVHGGDYEQY
v_gene: TRBV6-1; len: 15; j_gene: TRBJ1-5; CDR3aa: ASSVEAGLGSAQPQH
v_gene: TRBV7-2; len: 12; j_gene: TRBJ2-7; CDR3aa: ASSFYFPNYEQY
v_gene: TRBV14; len: 11; j_gene: TRBJ2-3; CDR3aa: ASSQVSGWMQY
v_gene: TRBV6-1; len: 14; j_gene: TRBJ1-5; CDR3aa: ASSEARRGLNQPQH
v_gene: TRBV7-6; len: 12; j_gene: TRBJ2-7; CDR3aa: ASSLEEKGYEQY